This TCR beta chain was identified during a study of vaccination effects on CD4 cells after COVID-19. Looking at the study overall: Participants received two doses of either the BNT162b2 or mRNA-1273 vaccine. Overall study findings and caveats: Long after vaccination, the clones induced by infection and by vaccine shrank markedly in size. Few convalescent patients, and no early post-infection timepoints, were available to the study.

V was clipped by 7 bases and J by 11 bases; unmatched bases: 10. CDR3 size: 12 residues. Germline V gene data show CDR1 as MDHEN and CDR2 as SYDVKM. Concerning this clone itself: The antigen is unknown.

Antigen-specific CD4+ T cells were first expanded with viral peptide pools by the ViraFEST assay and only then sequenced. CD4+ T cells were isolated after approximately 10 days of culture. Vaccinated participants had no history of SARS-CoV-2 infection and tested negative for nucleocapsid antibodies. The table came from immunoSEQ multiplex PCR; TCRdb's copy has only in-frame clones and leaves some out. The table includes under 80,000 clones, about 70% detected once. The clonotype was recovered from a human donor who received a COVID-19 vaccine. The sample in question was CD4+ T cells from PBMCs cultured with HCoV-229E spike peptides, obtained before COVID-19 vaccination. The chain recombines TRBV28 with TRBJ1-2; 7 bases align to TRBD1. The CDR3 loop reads CASTQTGWPYTF. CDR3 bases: TGTGCCAGCACCCAGACAGGGTGGCCTTACACCTTC.